This T cell receptor beta chain was captured by sequencing in a study of blood T cell repertoires in COVID-19. The assay was immunoSEQ multiplex PCR, and TCRdb's table has in-frame clones only and misses some. The sample records 390,000 or so clones, around 90% being singletons. The sequenced material came from peripheral blood. This receptor was obtained from a young man with active or convalescent COVID-19.

The CDR3 DNA reads as TGTGCCTGGAGTGTACAAGGAAACACCATATATTTT. Translating gives CAWSVQGNTIYF. The chain combines TRBV30 with TRBJ1-3; D not certain. Looked up from germline, CDR1 is GTSNPN and CDR2 is SVGIG (reference sequence). This CDR3 spans 12 amino acids. Trimming removed 0 bases from V and 4 bases from J, with 4 bases in between.